The sequence of this T cell receptor beta chain was determined in a study of blood T cell repertoires in COVID-19 (dated by TCRdb to the early 2020s). For the study in its entirety: Samples from collaborators originated in the United States, Italy and Spain and spanned both the acute and convalescent phases of COVID-19. HLA class I and class II types, where available, came from metadata supplied by the sample provider rather than from assay-based typing. Subjects who had been exposed to COVID-19, were actively infected with it, or had recovered from it provided the deeply sampled blood TCRbeta repertoires that made up the dataset. The samples were drawn from the first 160 participants of the ongoing ImmuneRACE study and from 1,254 subjects provided by 6 global collaborators. The repertoires were made available in a free public database intended to serve as a resource for research on the immune response to SARS-CoV-2. The sample metadata nearly always contained a de-identified subject ID, COVID-19 status, age in years and sex. The material from the prospective study consisted of cDNA or gDNA derived from T cells, B-cell-depleted T cells, or PBMCs. The paper's findings and limits, for the study overall: The amount of clinical and demographic metadata varied by source and participant and was provided uncurated.

From the cysteine through the phenylalanine, the CDR3 covers 12 amino acids. The DNA shown is the 36-base CDR3, in frame from base 1. The V and J ends are trimmed by 5 bases and 9 bases, leaving 13 bases between them. Whole blood was collected in K2EDTA tubes by collaborating institutions according to the institutions' own protocols. For TCRbeta analysis, collaborator samples were shipped as frozen whole blood, as isolated PBMCs, or as DNA extracted from either sample type. TCRbeta CDR3 regions were amplified from genomic DNA by means of the immunoSEQ Assay, a bias-controlled multiplex PCR. The study's own analysis went as follows. Nucleated cell counts per sample were estimated from amplification of reference gene primers within the assay. To quantify the absolute abundance of each unique TCRbeta CDR3 rearrangement, sequence reads were collapsed and filtered. For each sample, productive Simpson clonality was calculated as the square root of Simpson's diversity index across productive rearrangements. The table was pulled from immuneACCESS by TCRdb, which kept in-frame rearrangements only. Such tables lose some clones; where checked, under half of the loss comes from unresolved V genes, and the rest has no known cause. Clone size and V and J calls were adopted from that table, with D and trimming inferred from the DNA. The sample table holds approximately 92,000 clones, of which approximately 80% were seen once. The ten most abundant clones make up around 4% of the sample.

Concerning this clone: Its cognate antigen has yet to be identified. Base qualities are missing; no much larger clone stands one base away.

The receptor comes from a man in his sixties with acute or convalescent COVID-19. The chain is assembled from TRBV12-3 or TRBV12-4 and TRBJ1-1, with TRBD1 tentatively as D gene (6 bases match). The sample was peripheral blood. The DNA reads TGTGCCAGCAGTCCTCACACAGGGAAAGCTTTCTTT. Its product reads: CASSPHTGKAFF.